This T cell receptor (beta chain) comes out of a study of cytomegalovirus exposure and HLA in healthy donors. Study-wide results and caveats: In vitro, three CMV-associated chains proved specific for CMV antigens.

In the PCR, 60 Vbeta and 13 Jbeta primers were used. Clones were sequenced by immunoSEQ multiplex PCR, and TCRdb holds only the in-frame ones, with some missing. The sample contains roughly 80,000 clones, around 84% of which appear only once. The germline CDR1 and CDR2 sequences are MNHEY and SMNVEV (reference sequence). This CDR3 comprises 15 residues. V shed 9 bases and J shed 0 bases, with 15 bases lying between them. This clone was counted between two and nine times. What it binds is not known. The sample was PBMCs. V is TRBV27 and J is TRBJ2-1, with a possible D match to TRBD2 (6 bases). The source is a woman between 50 and 59 years old in good health and CMV-seronegative. The DNA of the CDR3 is TGTGCCAGTCGGGAGCGTTTCCTCTCCTACAATGAGCAGTTCTTC. Translation gives CASRERFLSYNEQFF.